The source of this TCR beta chain is a study of shared clonotypes between healthy human individuals. Points from the study as a whole: It was anticipated that sequencing depth would influence how many clonotypes donors shared. It was observed that 5% to 6% of naive CD4 clonotypes were shared across several donors.

The CDR3 covers 15 residues. V gave up 5 bases and J gave up 9 bases; unmatched junction bases: 11. From germline, CDR1 is LNHNV and CDR2 YYDKDF (reference sequence). Donors included only healthy HIV-negative adults lacking recent acute infections or vaccinations. Each donor was a Caucasian adult residing in Nashville, Tennessee. TCRdb's table, derived via immunoSEQ multiplex PCR, lists solely in-frame clones and lacks some. The table has around 980,000 clones, approximately 80% seen once. Details on this clone: What it recognizes is unknown.

The chain employs TRBV15 and TRBJ2-1; 9 bases map to TRBD2. This TCR was recovered from a man between 18 and 35 years old in good health. Some clones in this sample may be carry-over from other donors' samples. Sequenced: memory CD4+ T cells from PBMCs. The subset: CD45RA-negative fraction. CDR3 nucleotide sequence: TGTGCCACCAGCGGCGGGAGGGCCGGAGGTGGTGAGCAGTTCTTC. Translation: CATSGGRAGGGEQFF. The full variable domain, with the rest looked up from reference TRBV15 and TRBJ2-1, is DAMVIQNPRYQVTQFGKPVTLSCSQTLNHNVMYWYQQKSSQAPKLLFHYYDKDFNNEADTPDNFQSRRPNTSFCFLDIRSPGLGDTAMYLCATSGGRAGGGEQFFGPGTRLTVL.